This section outlines one TCR beta chain sequence together with its context. Its antigen is unidentified. This sample was taken from a study of early T cells in non-severe SARS-CoV-2 infection. The protocol attached unique molecular identifiers to individual cDNA molecules. TCRdb independently ran MiXCR on the 5' RACE reads; one entry per CDR3 protein. The sample lists 55,000 to 75,000 distinct CDR3 sequences, roughly 8.4% occurring once. Study-wide points: VDJdb-based matching was biased toward anti-spike CD8 responses and missed private and CD4 specificities.

The germline V gene has CDR1 SQVTM and CDR2 ANQGSEA. The CDR3 runs to 14 residues. The V end lost 4 bases, the J end lost 0 bases, and 10 bases lay between the germline ends. This sequence originates from an adult who was a healthcare worker with PCR-confirmed SARS-CoV-2 infection or an uninfected control (not recorded which). The genes are TRBV29-1 and TRBJ2-1, with D tentatively TRBD1 or TRBD2 (6 bases each). Sequenced material: whole blood. The CDR3 coding sequence is TGCAGCGTTGGGAGGGGGGCCTCCTACAATGAGCAGTTCTTC. As protein: CSVGRGASYNEQFF.